This TCR beta chain originates from a study of OX40 agonist ivuxolimab in advanced cancers. The germline CDR1 and CDR2 sequences are MNHNY and SVGAGI (reference sequence). Trimming took 6 bases from V and 4 from J; bases not matched to a gene: 8. The CDR3 consists of 16 residues. Turning to this clone: Its target is unknown. Other DNA sequences of this sample code for an identical CDR3.

Some clones are missing from TCRdb's copy, which holds only in-frame ones; the method was immunoSEQ multiplex PCR. Of approximately 75,000 clones listed, under 80% are singletons. Study-wide results and limits: Among the nonresponders, some also had low normalized T-cell clonal expansion.

J is TRBJ1-5 and V is TRBV6-6; 11 bases line up with TRBD1. The sequenced sample was CD4+ or CD8+ T cells sorted from blood, obtained in a trial of the OX40 agonist ivuxolimab. This TCR was recovered from an adult with an advanced solid tumor such as melanoma, head and neck, liver or kidney cancer. CDR3 sequence (DNA): TGTGCCAGCAGCCCTTACCGGGACAGGGGGAATCAGCCCCAGCATTTT. It is translated as CASSPYRDRGNQPQHF.